This is a list of T cell receptor beta chains from one sample in a study of blood T cells in healthy people across ages. TCRdb redid the calling of the 5' RACE reads with MiXCR, one entry per CDR3 protein. The sample lists fewer than 800,000 distinct CDR3 sequences; 25% were seen once. This same sample was also taken into another study, of T cells of mothers and their children.

Sequencing input: blood. The receptors shown here come from a boy younger than 18 in good health. The CDR3 runs from the conserved cysteine through the conserved F or W. Each record gives: D gene, CDR3 length, J gene, V gene, clone size, CDR3 protein, CDR3 DNA. D genes are given only for firm matches. Clone sizes are given selectively: once, few, many, or a class where the clone is expanded.

D: NA
length: 13
J: TRBJ1-4
V: TRBV25-1
size: NA
CDR3: CASSGEAYEKLFF
DNA: TGTGCCAGCAGTGGAGAGGCCTATGAAAAACTGTTTTTT

D: TRBD1
length: 15
J: TRBJ2-6
V: TRBV28
size: NA
CDR3: CAATTGTSGANVLTF
DNA: TGTGCCGCCACGACAGGGACCTCTGGGGCCAACGTCCTGACTTTC

D: TRBD2
length: 15
J: TRBJ2-1
V: TRBV10-2
size: NA
CDR3: CASRTSGSYHNEQFF
DNA: TGCGCCAGCAGGACTAGCGGGAGTTACCACAATGAGCAGTTCTTC

D: TRBD1
length: 14
J: TRBJ1-2
V: TRBV28
size: NA
CDR3: CASSLGTDTYGYTF
DNA: TGTGCCAGCAGTCTCGGGACAGACACGTATGGCTACACCTTC

D: TRBD2
length: 16
J: TRBJ2-1
V: TRBV7-9
size: few
CDR3: CASSSAGTSGYNEQFF
DNA: TGTGCCAGCAGCTCCGCCGGGACTAGCGGTTACAATGAGCAGTTCTTC

D: NA
length: 14
J: TRBJ1-4
V: TRBV9
size: NA
CDR3: CASSVGHTGLALFF
DNA: TGTGCCAGCAGCGTAGGCCACACAGGGTTGGCACTGTTTTTT

D: TRBD2
length: 14
J: TRBJ2-5
V: TRBV20-1
size: once
CDR3: CSADSGGAGETQYF
DNA: TGCAGTGCGGATAGCGGGGGGGCGGGAGAGACCCAGTACTTC

D: NA
length: 14
J: TRBJ2-5
V: TRBV4-1
size: many
CDR3: CASSQDRQLETQYF
DNA: TGCGCCAGCAGCCAAGACAGGCAGTTGGAGACCCAGTACTTC

D: TRBD1
length: 14
J: TRBJ2-1
V: TRBV14
size: few
CDR3: CASSRNRGLDEQFF
DNA: TGTGCCAGCAGCCGCAACAGGGGGCTGGATGAGCAGTTCTTC

D: TRBD2
length: 18
J: TRBJ2-7
V: TRBV20-1
size: NA
CDR3: CSAGLEVFAGVESYEQYF
DNA: TGCAGTGCTGGACTGGAGGTGTTCGCGGGAGTCGAGTCCTACGAGCAGTACTTC

D: NA
length: 15
J: TRBJ2-5
V: TRBV29-1
size: many
CDR3: CSVEKQGLSKETQYF
DNA: TGCAGCGTGGAAAAACAGGGTTTGAGTAAAGAGACCCAGTACTTC

D: TRBD2
length: 16
J: TRBJ2-7
V: TRBV7-9
size: NA
CDR3: CASSPAGTSGNYEQYF
DNA: TGTGCCAGCAGCCCGGCCGGGACTAGCGGGAACTACGAGCAGTACTTC

D: NA
length: 16
J: TRBJ2-1
V: TRBV20-1
size: NA
CDR3: CSARDRGRSSYDEQFF
DNA: TGCAGTGCTAGAGACCGGGGCCGGAGCTCCTACGATGAGCAGTTCTTC

D: TRBD1
length: 14
J: TRBJ2-1
V: TRBV29-1
size: NA
CDR3: CSVEDHTGGNEQFF
DNA: TGCAGCGTTGAAGATCACACAGGGGGCAATGAGCAGTTCTTC

D: NA
length: 14
J: TRBJ1-6
V: TRBV4-1
size: NA
CDR3: CAISHAADNSPLHF
DNA: TGCGCCATCAGCCACGCGGCTGATAATTCACCCCTCCACTTT

D: TRBD2
length: 15
J: TRBJ2-1
V: TRBV6-1
size: NA
CDR3: CASREAGSSYNEQFF
DNA: TGTGCCAGCAGAGAAGCGGGGAGCTCCTACAATGAGCAGTTCTTC

D: NA
length: 13
J: TRBJ2-3
V: TRBV12-3/TRBV12-4
size: NA
CDR3: CASRSFSTDTQYF
DNA: TGTGCCAGCAGGAGTTTCAGCACAGATACGCAGTATTTT

D: NA
length: 14
J: TRBJ2-7
V: TRBV2
size: few
CDR3: CATAGGLHLGEQYF
DNA: TGTGCCACTGCCGGGGGACTCCACTTGGGTGAGCAGTACTTC

D: NA
length: 13
J: TRBJ1-1
V: TRBV9
size: NA
CDR3: CASSEGVGTEAFF
DNA: TGTGCCAGCAGCGAGGGGGTGGGCACTGAAGCTTTCTTT

D: NA
length: 14
J: TRBJ2-7
V: TRBV4-2
size: NA
CDR3: CASSQEIRLYEQYF
DNA: TGTGCCAGCAGCCAAGAGATAAGGCTCTACGAGCAGTACTTC

D: TRBD1
length: 18
J: TRBJ1-4
V: TRBV6-1
size: few
CDR3: CASVPGAGGPPKDEKLFF
DNA: TGTGCCAGCGTGCCAGGGGCAGGGGGCCCCCCGAAGGATGAAAAACTGTTTTTT

D: NA
length: 12
J: TRBJ1-1
V: TRBV29-1
size: few
CDR3: CSVELGGSEAFF
DNA: TGCAGCGTTGAACTAGGGGGTAGTGAAGCTTTCTTT

D: NA
length: 15
J: TRBJ1-2
V: TRBV5-8
size: NA
CDR3: CASSLDEGAVYGYTF
DNA: TGTGCCAGCAGCTTGGATGAGGGAGCGGTCTATGGCTACACCTTC

D: NA
length: 12
J: TRBJ2-5
V: TRBV29-1
size: NA
CDR3: CSGGVPQETQYF
DNA: TGCAGCGGGGGGGTCCCACAAGAGACCCAGTACTTC

D: NA
length: 13
J: TRBJ1-3
V: TRBV20-1
size: NA
CDR3: CSARAGSGNTIYF
DNA: TGCAGTGCCAGGGCGGGGTCTGGAAACACCATATATTTT

D: TRBD1
length: 16
J: TRBJ1-6
V: TRBV4-2
size: few
CDR3: CASSHDRDRPNSPLHF
DNA: TGTGCCAGCAGCCACGACAGGGACCGACCCAATTCACCCCTCCACTTT

D: NA
length: 13
J: TRBJ2-5
V: TRBV30
size: NA
CDR3: CASGNAGTETQYF
DNA: TGTGCCTCGGGGAACGCAGGGACTGAGACCCAGTACTTC

D: NA
length: 11
J: TRBJ2-5
V: TRBV29-1
size: few
CDR3: CSVESRETQYF
DNA: TGCAGCGTTGAGTCCCGCGAGACCCAGTACTTC

D: NA
length: 12
J: TRBJ2-1
V: TRBV6-5
size: NA
CDR3: CASRGSGEEQFF
DNA: TGTGCCAGCAGGGGATCGGGAGAGGAGCAGTTCTTC

D: NA
length: 13
J: TRBJ1-5
V: TRBV13
size: few
CDR3: CASSFGDGQPQHF
DNA: TGTGCCAGCAGCTTTGGGGACGGTCAGCCCCAGCATTTT

D: TRBD1
length: 20
J: TRBJ2-5
V: TRBV11-1
size: NA
CDR3: CASSPIIGGSSADDQGTQYF
DNA: TGTGCCAGCAGTCCTATCATAGGGGGCTCGAGCGCGGATGATCAAGGGACCCAGTACTTC

D: NA
length: 15
J: TRBJ2-2
V: TRBV29-1
size: few
CDR3: CSVNPTGSIAGELFF
DNA: TGCAGCGTTAACCCGACAGGCTCGATTGCCGGGGAGCTGTTTTTT

D: NA
length: 16
J: TRBJ2-4
V: TRBV4-1
size: NA
CDR3: CASSPGQGKTKNIQYF
DNA: TGCGCCAGCAGCCCCGGGCAGGGGAAGACCAAAAACATTCAGTACTTC

D: TRBD2
length: 16
J: TRBJ2-7
V: TRBV6-2/TRBV6-3
size: NA
CDR3: CASTGSGELSFYEQYF
DNA: TGTGCCAGCACAGGGAGCGGGGAATTGAGTTTCTACGAGCAGTACTTC

D: NA
length: 15
J: TRBJ1-1
V: TRBV3-1
size: NA
CDR3: CASSGRQKGNTEAFF
DNA: TGTGCCAGCAGCGGACGACAGAAGGGTAACACTGAAGCTTTCTTT

D: TRBD2
length: 16
J: TRBJ2-2
V: TRBV7-9
size: NA
CDR3: CASRSTSGGNTGELFF
DNA: TGTGCCAGCAGATCTACTAGCGGGGGAAACACCGGGGAACTGTTTTTT

D: TRBD1
length: 14
J: TRBJ2-2
V: TRBV28
size: NA
CDR3: CASSTKTGSGELFF
DNA: TGTGCCAGCAGTACAAAGACAGGGTCCGGGGAGCTGTTTTTT

D: TRBD1
length: 14
J: TRBJ2-7
V: TRBV29-1
size: few
CDR3: CSVGLGQGVREQYF
DNA: TGCAGCGTCGGTCTGGGACAGGGGGTACGGGAGCAGTACTTC

D: NA
length: 13
J: TRBJ2-5
V: TRBV6-1
size: NA
CDR3: CASSWDNQETQYF
DNA: TGTGCCAGCAGTTGGGACAACCAAGAGACCCAGTACTTC

D: NA
length: 15
J: TRBJ1-4
V: TRBV7-2
size: few
CDR3: CASSLERGSNEKLFF
DNA: TGTGCCAGCAGCTTAGAAAGGGGTTCTAATGAAAAACTGTTTTTT

D: NA
length: 15
J: TRBJ2-5
V: TRBV18
size: NA
CDR3: CASSPPVEHQETQYF
DNA: TGTGCCAGCTCACCACCGGTGGAGCACCAAGAGACCCAGTACTTC

D: NA
length: 13
J: TRBJ2-1
V: TRBV27
size: NA
CDR3: CASSPGPTVEQFF
DNA: TGTGCCAGCAGTCCGGGACCTACGGTTGAGCAGTTCTTC

D: TRBD1
length: 15
J: TRBJ2-2
V: TRBV5-7
size: NA
CDR3: CASSFWDRDTGELFF
DNA: TGTGCCAGCAGCTTCTGGGACAGGGACACCGGGGAGCTGTTTTTT

D: TRBD2
length: 15
J: TRBJ2-1
V: TRBV29-1
size: NA
CDR3: CSVEEGASGGNEQFF
DNA: TGCAGCGTTGAAGAGGGTGCTAGCGGGGGCAATGAGCAGTTCTTC

D: NA
length: 12
J: TRBJ2-3
V: TRBV29-1
size: NA
CDR3: CSVEVSTDTQYF
DNA: TGCAGCGTTGAGGTTAGCACAGATACGCAGTATTTT

D: NA
length: 13
J: TRBJ2-3
V: TRBV12-5
size: NA
CDR3: CASGLVSGDTQYF
DNA: TGTGCTAGTGGTTTGGTTAGCGGCGATACGCAGTATTTT

D: NA
length: 13
J: TRBJ1-2
V: TRBV4-2
size: NA
CDR3: CASSQQQAYGYTF
DNA: TGTGCCAGCAGCCAACAACAGGCGTATGGCTACACCTTC

D: NA
length: 16
J: TRBJ2-1
V: TRBV7-6
size: NA
CDR3: CASSPLGVNNGNEQFF
DNA: TGTGCCAGCAGCCCCCTAGGGGTGAACAATGGCAATGAGCAGTTCTTC

D: NA
length: 14
J: TRBJ2-2
V: TRBV27
size: few
CDR3: CASSLSVDTGELFF
DNA: TGTGCCAGCAGTTTATCCGTAGACACCGGGGAGCTGTTTTTT

D: NA
length: 15
J: TRBJ2-1
V: TRBV5-1
size: NA
CDR3: CASSPSQGGDEMQFF
DNA: TGCGCCAGCAGCCCTTCGCAGGGGGGGGATGAGATGCAGTTCTTC

D: TRBD1
length: 13
J: TRBJ2-7
V: TRBV7-6
size: few
CDR3: CASTVARGREQYF
DNA: TGTGCCAGCACCGTCGCGAGGGGGCGGGAGCAGTACTTC

D: NA
length: 16
J: TRBJ2-1
V: TRBV20-1
size: few
CDR3: CSARDPEGELGNEQFF
DNA: TGCAGTGCTAGAGACCCCGAGGGGGAGCTAGGGAATGAGCAGTTCTTC

D: TRBD1
length: 14
J: TRBJ2-3
V: TRBV29-1
size: NA
CDR3: CSVQGQGAIDTQYF
DNA: TGCAGCGTCCAAGGACAGGGGGCGATAGATACGCAGTATTTT

D: TRBD1
length: 15
J: TRBJ2-4
V: TRBV6-5
size: NA
CDR3: CASSKDRGGKNIQYF
DNA: TGTGCCAGCAGTAAAGACAGGGGGGGGAAAAACATTCAGTACTTC